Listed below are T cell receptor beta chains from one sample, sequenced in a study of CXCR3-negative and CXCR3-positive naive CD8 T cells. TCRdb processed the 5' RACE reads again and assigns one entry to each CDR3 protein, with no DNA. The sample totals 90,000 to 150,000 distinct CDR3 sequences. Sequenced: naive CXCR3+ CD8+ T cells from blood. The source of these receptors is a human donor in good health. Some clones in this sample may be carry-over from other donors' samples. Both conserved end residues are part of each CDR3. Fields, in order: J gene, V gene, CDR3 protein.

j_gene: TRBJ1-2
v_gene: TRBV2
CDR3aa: CASSEIVTGTNYGYTF

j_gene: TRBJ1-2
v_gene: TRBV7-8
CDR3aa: CASSRVGGDGPYGYTF

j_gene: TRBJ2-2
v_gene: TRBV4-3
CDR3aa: CASSQDRGVNTGELFF

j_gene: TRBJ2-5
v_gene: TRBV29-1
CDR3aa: CSVAWTHEETQYF

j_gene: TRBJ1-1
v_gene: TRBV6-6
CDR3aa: CASRETGVYNTEAFF

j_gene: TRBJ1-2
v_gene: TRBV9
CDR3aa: CASSVGSRGWDYGYTF

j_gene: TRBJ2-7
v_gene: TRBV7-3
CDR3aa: CASSLIGIAGAGEQYF

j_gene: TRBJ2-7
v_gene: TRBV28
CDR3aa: CASSRNRDTSYEQYF

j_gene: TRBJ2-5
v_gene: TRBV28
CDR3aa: CASSPNGEETQYF

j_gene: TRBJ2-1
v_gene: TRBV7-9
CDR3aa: CASSAASGDINNEQFF

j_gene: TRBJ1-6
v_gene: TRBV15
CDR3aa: CATSSIPGRGISPLHF

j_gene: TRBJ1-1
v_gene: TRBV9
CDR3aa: CASSPRDRGTEAFF

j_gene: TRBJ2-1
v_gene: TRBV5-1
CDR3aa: CASSERAGGYYNEQFF

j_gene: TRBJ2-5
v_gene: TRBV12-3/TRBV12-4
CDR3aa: CASSSPGTGGSETQYF

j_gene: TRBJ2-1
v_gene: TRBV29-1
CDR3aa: CSVVGLLDEQFF

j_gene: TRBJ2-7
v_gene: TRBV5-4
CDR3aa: CASSSGQGNEQYF

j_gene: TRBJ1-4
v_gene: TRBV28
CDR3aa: CASSPPRGDRAFSEKLFF

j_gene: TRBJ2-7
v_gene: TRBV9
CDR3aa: CASSVSGVPYEQYF

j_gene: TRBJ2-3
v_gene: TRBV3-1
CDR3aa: CVSSQVVALTDTQYF

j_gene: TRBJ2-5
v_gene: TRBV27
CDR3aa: CASSFNGQTQETQYF

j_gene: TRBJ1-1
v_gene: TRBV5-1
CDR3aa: CASSYGQDTEAFF

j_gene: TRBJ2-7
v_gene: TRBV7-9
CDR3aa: CASAGTPSSYEQYF

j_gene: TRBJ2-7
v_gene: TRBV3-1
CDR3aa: CASGSDYEQYF

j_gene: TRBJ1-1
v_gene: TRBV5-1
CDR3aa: CASSDATEAFF

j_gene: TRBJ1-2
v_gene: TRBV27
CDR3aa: CASSLGGQGAYYGYTF

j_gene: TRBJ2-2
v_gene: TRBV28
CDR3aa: CASSSTRLAGGYTGELFF

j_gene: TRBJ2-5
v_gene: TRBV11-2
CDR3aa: CASSAEAGTSGRPVGETQYF

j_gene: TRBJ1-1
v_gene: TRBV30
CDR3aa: CAWTVTENTEAFF

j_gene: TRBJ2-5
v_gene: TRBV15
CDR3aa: CATSEDRGQAETQYF

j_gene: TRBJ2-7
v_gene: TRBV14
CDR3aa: CASSQAPGQGRRATYEQYF

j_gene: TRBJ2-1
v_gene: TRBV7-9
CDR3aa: CASSPPGGMVDEQFF

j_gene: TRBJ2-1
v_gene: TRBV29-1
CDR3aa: CSTGLGYNEQFF

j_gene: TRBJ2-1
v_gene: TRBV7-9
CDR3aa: CASSLYWGLAGENEQFF

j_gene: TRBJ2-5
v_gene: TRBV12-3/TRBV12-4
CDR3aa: CASNEPGLAYEQYF

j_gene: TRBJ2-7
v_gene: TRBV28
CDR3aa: CASSPLRLAGYEQYF

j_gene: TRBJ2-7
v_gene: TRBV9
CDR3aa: CASSVGDSNYEQYF

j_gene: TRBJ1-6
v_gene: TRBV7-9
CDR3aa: CASSLVNLGDNSPLHF

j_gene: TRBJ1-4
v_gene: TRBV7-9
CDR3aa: CASSSAGYGTNEKLFF

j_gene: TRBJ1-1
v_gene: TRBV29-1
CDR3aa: CSARDENTEAFF

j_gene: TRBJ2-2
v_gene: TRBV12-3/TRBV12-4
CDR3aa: CASSLTRGQTNTGELFF

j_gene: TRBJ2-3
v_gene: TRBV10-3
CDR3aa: CAISEFHTRGTLLDTQYF

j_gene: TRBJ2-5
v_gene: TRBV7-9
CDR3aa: CASSLFSNPRETQYF

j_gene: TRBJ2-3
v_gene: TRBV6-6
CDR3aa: CASSYSRGADTQYF

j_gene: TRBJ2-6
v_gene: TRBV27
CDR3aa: CASSSNSGAGASGANVLTF

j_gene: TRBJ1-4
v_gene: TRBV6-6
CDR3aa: CASSTPQPRQLFF

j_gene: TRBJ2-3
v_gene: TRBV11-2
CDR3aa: CASSLLFRYTDTQYF

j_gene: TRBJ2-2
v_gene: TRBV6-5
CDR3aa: CASSYSGSNTGELFF

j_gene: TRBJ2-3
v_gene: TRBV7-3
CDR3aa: CASSLMPADTQYF

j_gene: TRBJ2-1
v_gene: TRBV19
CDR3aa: CASSLQGNRDNEQFF

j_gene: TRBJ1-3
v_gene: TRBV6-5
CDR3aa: CASTDRDGNTIYF

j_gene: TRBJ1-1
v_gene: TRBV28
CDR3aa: CASSSPFFYVRREMNTEAFF

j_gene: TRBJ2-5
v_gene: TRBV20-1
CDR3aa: CSARTGTHQETQYF

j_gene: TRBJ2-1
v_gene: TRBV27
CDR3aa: CASSPPGGRFNEQFF

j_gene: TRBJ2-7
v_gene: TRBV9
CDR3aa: CASSPDPGLAYEQYF

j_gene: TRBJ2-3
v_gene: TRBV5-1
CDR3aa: CASSLEPYADTQYF